This T cell receptor beta chain derives from a study of blood T cell repertoires in COVID-19. Study-wide context: The cDNA or gDNA used as material had been derived from T cells, B-cell-depleted T cells, or PBMCs.

Seattle patients were enrolled while actively infected and followed longitudinally. There are 16 residues in the CDR3. Generated by immunoSEQ multiplex PCR, the TCRdb table keeps only in-frame clones and is missing some. This table has some 240,000 clones, roughly 90% appearing once. The sequence was obtained from a man in his 60s with COVID-19, enrolled during active disease. The source material was peripheral blood. The rearrangement joins TRBV21-1 to TRBJ1-1. TRBV21-1 is labeled a pseudogene. This CDR3 is CASSVPVPGGDTEAFF. The CDR3 bases are TGTGCCAGCAGCGTTCCTGTCCCTGGCGGGGACACTGAAGCTTTCTTT.